The rows below give T cell receptor beta chains drawn from one sample of a study of cytomegalovirus exposure and HLA in healthy donors. Produced via immunoSEQ multiplex PCR; TCRdb's table is partial and in-frame only. The sample shows roughly 160,000 clones, more than 60% of them seen only once. Sequenced: PBMCs. Receptor source: a woman aged 50 to 60 in good health and CMV-seropositive. CDR3s include the opening cysteine and the closing phenylalanine or tryptophan. D genes are given only for firm matches. Clone size is given for some rows only: seen once, a few or many times, or a class if the clone is expanded.

CDR3 length	clone size	V gene	D gene	J gene	CDR3 DNA	CDR3 protein
16	once	TRBV2	TRBD1	TRBJ2-7	TGTGCCAGCAGTGCCCCCGGGACAGGTAGAGGATACGAGCAGTACTTC	CASSAPGTGRGYEQYF
15	.	TRBV5-4	TRBD1	TRBJ1-6	TGTGCCAGCAGCCCCGACAGGGCTAATAATTCACCCCTCCACTTT	CASSPDRANNSPLHF
13	.	TRBV7-2	TRBD2	TRBJ2-2	TGTGCCAGCAGCTTCGCGGGGGAGGAGGAGCTGTTTTTT	CASSFAGEEELFF
15	.	TRBV5-1	.	TRBJ2-6	TGCGCCAGCAGCCCCAGAAGCTCTGGGGCCAACGTCCTGACTTTC	CASSPRSSGANVLTF
15	.	TRBV28	.	TRBJ2-2	TGTGCCAGCCTCCCGAGACTTCCGAACACCGGGGAGCTGTTTTTT	CASLPRLPNTGELFF
13	.	TRBV29-1	TRBD1	TRBJ2-2	TGCAGCGCTCGGACAGGGGACACCGGGGAGCTGTTTTTT	CSARTGDTGELFF
13	few	TRBV2	.	TRBJ1-4	TGTGCCAGTAGGACAGCTCTAAATGAAAAACTGTTTTTT	CASRTALNEKLFF
14	.	TRBV7-2	TRBD1	TRBJ2-7	TGTGCCAGCAGCTTAGCGAGGGGGCCCTACGAGCAGTACTTC	CASSLARGPYEQYF
13	.	TRBV11-2	.	TRBJ2-7	TGTGCCAGCAGCTTAGACAGATTCTACGAGCAGTACTTC	CASSLDRFYEQYF
12	.	TRBV18	.	TRBJ1-1	TGTGCCAGCTCACCCCCTTTGAGTGAAGCTTTCTTT	CASSPPLSEAFF
14	.	TRBV10-3	.	TRBJ1-1	TGTGCCATCACCGGCGCGGGAGAGATCACTGAAGCTTTCTTT	CAITGAGEITEAFF
12	once	TRBV9	.	TRBJ2-5	TGTGCCAGCAGTGCCTCGGAAGAGACCCAGTACTTC	CASSASEETQYF
14	.	TRBV7-9	TRBD1	TRBJ1-2	TGTGCCAGCAGCCCGACAGGGGGCGACTATGGCTACACCTTC	CASSPTGGDYGYTF
16	few	TRBV28	.	TRBJ1-5	TGTGCCAGCAGTGCCCCCGGGGGGGGGTGGGATCAGCCCCAGCATTTT	CASSAPGGGWDQPQHF
13	.	TRBV6-5	.	TRBJ1-1	TGTGCCAGCAGTTACTCGAGAGCGTCTGAAGCTTTCTTT	CASSYSRASEAFF
13	.	TRBV27	TRBD1	TRBJ1-1	TGTGCCAGCGGCCGGGACAGGGGGACTGAAGCTTTCTTT	CASGRDRGTEAFF
16	few	TRBV30	.	TRBJ2-2	TGTGCCTACACCTTGGGGTGGCAGGGCAACACCGGGGAGCTGTTTTTT	CAYTLGWQGNTGELFF
15	once	TRBV7-2	.	TRBJ1-5	TGTGCCAGCAGCTCCGGTAGCCATTTTAATCAGCCCCAGCATTTT	CASSSGSHFNQPQHF
16	once	TRBV28	TRBD2	TRBJ2-2	TGTGCCAGCAGTTTATATTCCGGGAGGGCTACCGGGGAGCTGTTTTTT	CASSLYSGRATGELFF
14	.	TRBV2	TRBD2	TRBJ2-2	TGTGCCAGCAGATGGACTAGCGAAACCGGGGAGCTGTTTTTT	CASRWTSETGELFF
15	few	TRBV29-1	TRBD2	TRBJ2-4	TGCAGCGTTGCCGTCGCGGGGGGAGCCAAAAACATTCAGTACTTC	CSVAVAGGAKNIQYF
15	.	TRBV7-3	TRBD2	TRBJ2-1	TGTGCCAGCAGCTTAAAGCGGGAGAGGGGCAATGAGCAGTTCTTC	CASSLKRERGNEQFF
14	.	TRBV11-2	.	TRBJ1-5	TGTGCCAGCAGCTTAGGCCCAGGGGCTCAGCCCCAGCATTTT	CASSLGPGAQPQHF
13	.	TRBV27	.	TRBJ1-5	TGTGCCAGCAGTCCGCAGGGTTTCCAGCCCCAGCATTTT	CASSPQGFQPQHF
15	.	TRBV7-9	TRBD1	TRBJ1-4	TGTGCCAGCAGCCCGGGCGGGACAGCGGCTGAAAAACTGTTTTTT	CASSPGGTAAEKLFF
14	.	TRBV7-8	.	TRBJ1-4	TGTGCCAGCAGCTTAGGGCGGGGGGATGAAAAACTGTTTTTT	CASSLGRGDEKLFF
17	few	TRBV28	TRBD2	TRBJ2-3	TGTGCCAGCAGTCCCACCAAACTAGCGGCGAGCACAGATACGCAGTATTTT	CASSPTKLAASTDTQYF
16	.	TRBV28	TRBD1	TRBJ2-7	TGTGCCAGCAGTTTATGGGGACAGGGGGTAACCTACGAGCAGTACTTC	CASSLWGQGVTYEQYF
14	.	TRBV5-1	TRBD1	TRBJ1-6	TGCGCCAGCAGCTTGGCACAGGGGGATTCACCCCTCCACTTT	CASSLAQGDSPLHF
16	.	TRBV28	.	TRBJ2-7	TGTGCCAGCAGTTTAAGAGGAGCCTTTCCCAGCTACGAGCAGTACTTC	CASSLRGAFPSYEQYF
15	.	TRBV7-8	TRBD1	TRBJ2-2	TGTGCCAGCAGGCCCGGGACAGGGAATACCGGGGAGCTGTTTTTT	CASRPGTGNTGELFF
11	.	TRBV6-1	.	TRBJ2-7	TGTGCCAGCAGTGTGGCGGCGGGCCTGTACTTC	CASSVAAGLYF
18	.	TRBV27	TRBD2	TRBJ2-1	TGTGCCTCCCGCCCCGGAGGGGCGGGAGTTAGGTCCTACAATGAGCAGTTCTTC	CASRPGGAGVRSYNEQFF
14	.	TRBV6-1	.	TRBJ1-2	TGTGCCAGCAGTGAGGTCCGGGACTCCGTGGGCTACACCTTC	CASSEVRDSVGYTF
15	.	TRBV6-6	TRBD2	TRBJ2-1	TGTGCCAGCAGTCTAGCGGGGGCCTACTACAATGAGCAGTTCTTC	CASSLAGAYYNEQFF
15	few	TRBV2	.	TRBJ2-7	TGTGCCAGCAGAGACTTAGTGGACAGCCCCTACGAGCAGTACTTC	CASRDLVDSPYEQYF
12	.	TRBV18	.	TRBJ2-3	TGTGCCAGCTCCCCCCAATCCGATACGCAGTATTTT	CASSPQSDTQYF
16	once	TRBV7-2	TRBD1	TRBJ1-3	TGTGCCAGCAGCAACCAACAGGGGGCGGCTGGAAACACCATATATTTT	CASSNQQGAAGNTIYF
13	.	TRBV7-2	.	TRBJ2-1	TGTGCCAGCAGCTTAGCGGGAGCCAATGAGCAGTTCTTC	CASSLAGANEQFF
15	.	TRBV5-8	TRBD1	TRBJ2-1	TGTGCCAGCGCTTACGGACAGGGGGTAACAATTGAGCAGTTCTTC	CASAYGQGVTIEQFF
12	.	TRBV27	.	TRBJ2-1	TGTGCCAGCAGTTTAGGAGCGAATGAGCAGTTCTTC	CASSLGANEQFF
14	once	TRBV5-1	.	TRBJ1-1	TGCGCCAGCAGCTTTAAGGGGGGGGACACTGAAGCTTTCTTT	CASSFKGGDTEAFF
13	.	TRBV7-2	TRBD1	TRBJ1-1	TGTGCCAGCAGCTTTGGACAGGGCACTGAAGCTTTCTTT	CASSFGQGTEAFF
13	.	TRBV2	.	TRBJ2-3	TGTGCCAGCAGTGAGCCAGGTACAGATACGCAGTATTTT	CASSEPGTDTQYF
14	.	TRBV27	.	TRBJ1-4	TGTGCCAGCAGTTTAATCCCCTATACTGAAAAACTGTTTTTT	CASSLIPYTEKLFF
14	.	TRBV15	TRBD1	TRBJ1-2	TGTGCCACCAGCAGACACAGGGGGAAGTATGGCTACACCTTC	CATSRHRGKYGYTF
12	few	TRBV2	.	TRBJ2-7	TGTGCCAGCAGGGAGGGGATGGGGGAGCAGTACTTC	CASREGMGEQYF
16	.	TRBV18	.	TRBJ1-2	TGTGCCAGCTCACCCGCCCTAGCCTCCGAGGGTTATGGCTACACCTTC	CASSPALASEGYGYTF
15	.	TRBV5-1	.	TRBJ2-1	TGCGCCAGCAGCTTGGTGGCAGGCTCCTACAATGAGCAGTTCTTC	CASSLVAGSYNEQFF
13	.	TRBV18	.	TRBJ2-1	TGTGCCAGCTCACCATCTATCGACAATGAGCAGTTCTTC	CASSPSIDNEQFF
15	.	TRBV5-4	.	TRBJ2-5	TGTGCCAGCAGCTTGGTTGGGGGGTTCCAAGAGACCCAGTACTTC	CASSLVGGFQETQYF
14	.	TRBV5-1	TRBD1	TRBJ1-2	TGCGCCAGCAACCCAACCGGGACAGGGGTCGGCTACACCTTC	CASNPTGTGVGYTF
14	.	TRBV5-5	.	TRBJ2-6	TGTGCCAGCAGCTTGGCTTCTGGGGCCAACGTCCTGACTTTC	CASSLASGANVLTF
14	.	TRBV6-5	.	TRBJ1-5	TGTGCCAGCAGTCACCGGGACACAAATCAGCCCCAGCATTTT	CASSHRDTNQPQHF
15	.	TRBV19	TRBD2	TRBJ2-1	TGTGCCAGTAGTATGCTAGCGGCCTCCTACAATGAGCAGTTCTTC	CASSMLAASYNEQFF